A single sample is the source of the 28 T cell receptor beta chains below, sequenced in a study of PD-1 blockade in classical Hodgkin lymphoma. TCRdb's copy holds only in-frame clones and misses some; the assay was immunoSEQ multiplex PCR. The sample lists 100,000 or so clones; around 90% were seen once. Time point in this sample: cycle 4 day 1 (C4D1), after around six weeks of nivolumab. Every patient was affected by relapse after autologous stem cell transplantation, while exposure to brentuximab vedotin was not uniform. The sample in question was peripheral blood mononuclear cells (PBMCs), obtained before the fourth cycle of nivolumab. These TCRs come from a human donor with classical Hodgkin lymphoma.

This clone was recorded only once. J is TRBJ1-2 and V is TRBV7-9, with 8 bases matching TRBD1. Trimming took 1 base from V and 8 from J; bases not matched to a gene: 9. Germline CDR1 SEHNR, CDR2 FQNEAQ (reference sequence). This CDR3 has 15 amino acids. CDR3 coding DNA: TGTGCCAGCAGCTTAGTCTCCAGGGGGCAGGAAGGCTACACCTTC. It yields the protein CASSLVSRGQEGYTF.

This clone was detected only a few times. The rearrangement uses TRBV23-1 and TRBJ2-1; D may correspond to TRBD1 or TRBD2 (5 bases each). TRBV23-1 is assigned to the ORF class and has an uncertain function. The V gene lost 0 bases and the J gene lost 3 bases, with 18 bases spanning the gap. The CDR3 is 18 residues long. CDR3 in DNA: TGCGCCAGCAGTCAATCGCCTAAGAACAGGACTTGCTACAATGAGCAGTTCTTC. Amino acid sequence: CASSQSPKNRTCYNEQFF.

This chain joins TRBV7-2 and TRBJ2-3, with 9 bases matching TRBD1. J lost 4 bases, V lost 5 bases, and 13 bases had no gene match. The CDR3 spans 17 residues. Germline loops: CDR1 SGHTA, CDR2 FQGNSA. CDR3 in DNA: TGTGCCAGCAGCCCCCGTGGGGGGACAGGGCGCCCAGATACGCAGTATTTT. Translated, it gives CASSPRGGTGRPDTQYF.

The chain employs TRBV4-3 and TRBJ2-3; 7 bases match TRBD2. The trim removed 0 bases at V and 4 bases at J, leaving 7 bases unmatched. CDR3 size: 16 residues. From germline, CDR1 is LGHNA and CDR2 YSLEER. DNA of the CDR3: TGCGCCAGCAGCCAAGAAGGCGGGAGAGAGGCAGATACGCAGTATTTT. It yields the protein CASSQEGGREADTQYF.

The chain uses TRBV5-1 and TRBJ2-7, with 12 nucleotides matching TRBD1. V shed 3 bases and J 4 bases; nucleotides not matched to a gene: 5. The CDR3 is made up of 15 amino acids. The germline V gene encodes CDR1 SGHRS and CDR2 YFSETQ. Here the CDR3 reads CASSSPGQGAYEQYF. In DNA, the CDR3 is TGCGCCAGCAGCTCTCCGGGACAGGGGGCATACGAGCAGTACTTC.

The chain combines TRBV16 with TRBJ1-4; no firm D call. Trimming left V 2 bases short and J 8 bases short, with 9 bases between. The CDR3 has 13 residues. The V gene's germline CDR1 is KGHSY and CDR2 FQNENV. The CDR3 region has the DNA TGTGCCAGCAGCCAAGCCGTGGTGGAAAAACTGTTTTTT. It encodes CASSQAVVEKLFF.

The V gene is TRBV11-2, the J gene TRBJ2-5, with TRBD1 matching over 7 bases. The CDR3 sequence is 15 residues long. Germline V lookup: CDR1 SGHAT, CDR2 FQNNGV. With 1 base clipped from V and 0 bases from J, the junction kept 2 bases outside the gene matches. The CDR3 is CASSLGDRHQETQYF. DNA for the CDR3: TGTGCCAGCAGCTTAGGGGACAGACACCAAGAGACCCAGTACTTC.

This rearrangement joins TRBV6-1 to TRBJ1-5; 9 nucleotides line up with TRBD1. The ends lost 6 bases at V and 4 bases at J; junction bases unmatched: 1. CDR1 and CDR2 from the germline V gene are MNHNS and SASEGT. This CDR3 is 13 amino acids long. The CDR3 reads CASRGTGNQPQHF. The CDR3 region has the DNA TGTGCCAGCAGGGGGACAGGGAATCAGCCCCAGCATTTT.

This clone is a singleton in its sample. This chain connects TRBV27 to TRBJ2-2; D is perhaps TRBD1 or TRBD2 (5 bases each). Trimming took 7 bases from V and 8 from J, leaving 17 bases between them. The CDR3 length is 14 residues. Germline CDR1 is MNHEY and CDR2 is SMNVEV (reference sequence). The CDR3 region has the DNA TGTGCCAGCACCCAAGGGAGCAGGGATGGGGAGCTGTTTTTT. This sequence encodes CASTQGSRDGELFF.

The V call is TRBV7-2, the J call TRBJ2-1; a weak D match, TRBD2 (5 bases). V lost 5 bases to trimming and J lost 3 bases, with 8 bases between them. CDR3 length: 13 amino acids. CDR1 and CDR2 (germline): SGHTA, FQGNSA. The chain's CDR3 is CASSPGVYNEQFF. The CDR3, as DNA: TGTGCCAGCAGCCCCGGGGTCTACAATGAGCAGTTCTTC.

This clone has more than one count but fewer than ten. J is TRBJ1-3 and V is TRBV7-2, with 7 bases fitting TRBD1. This CDR3 has 15 residues. With V trimmed by 5 bases and J by 3 bases, 7 bases remained unmatched. CDR1 and CDR2 (germline): SGHTA, FQGNSA. In DNA, the CDR3 is TGTGCCAGCAGCCCCCAGGGGGGGAGTGGAAACACCATATATTTT. As protein: CASSPQGGSGNTIYF.

The rearrangement joins TRBV9 to TRBJ2-4; TRBD1 matches at 7 bases. Germline CDR1 reads SGDLS; CDR2 reads YYNGEE. With V trimmed by 3 bases and J by 5 bases, 5 bases remained unmatched. This CDR3 comprises 14 residues. The CDR3 sequence: CASSARTGENIQYF. The CDR3 DNA follows: TGTGCCAGCAGCGCGAGGACAGGCGAAAACATTCAGTACTTC.

The genes are TRBV11-2 and TRBJ2-1; TRBD2 matches at 11 bases. CDR3 length: 19 residues. CDR1 and CDR2 from the germline V gene are SGHAT and FQNNGV. The J segment lost 3 bases and the V segment lost 3 bases, leaving 13 bases of the junction unmatched. DNA for the CDR3: TGTGCCAGCAGCTTTACCACCGGGACTAGCGGTGTATACTACAATGAGCAGTTCTTC. Translated: CASSFTTGTSGVYYNEQFF. Using reference TRBV11-2 and TRBJ2-1 for the parts outside the CDR3, the full variable domain is EAGVAQSPRYKIIEKRQSVAFWCNPISGHATLYWYQQILGQGPKLLIQFQNNGVVDDSQLPKDRFSAERLKGVDSTLKIQPAKLEDSAVYLCASSFTTGTSGVYYNEQFFGPGTRLTVL.

The chain joins TRBV5-1 to TRBJ1-1; TRBD1 matches 9 bases. CDR1 and CDR2 from the germline V gene are SGHRS and YFSETQ. The CDR3 has 16 residues. Trimming cost V 4 bases and J 1 base; bases outside gene matches: 8. CDR3 sequence: CASSTQQGAKNTEAFF. The CDR3 bases are TGCGCCAGCAGCACTCAACAGGGGGCTAAGAACACTGAAGCTTTCTTT.

This rearrangement joins TRBV19 to TRBJ1-5; no clear D. CDR1 is LNHDA, CDR2 SQIVND, per germline (reference sequence). This CDR3 has 15 residues. V shed 5 bases and J shed 0 bases, with 11 bases lying between them. Here the CDR3 DNA reads TGTGCCAGTAGTGCTCTAGGTTATAGCAATCAGCCCCAGCATTTT. This translates into CASSALGYSNQPQHF. The whole variable domain, filled in from reference TRBV19 and TRBJ1-5, reads DGGITQSPKYLFRKEGQNVTLSCEQNLNHDAMYWYRQDPGQGLRLIYYSQIVNDFQKGDIAEGYSVSREKKESFPLTVTSAQKNPTAFYLCASSALGYSNQPQHFGDGTRLSIL.

The chain combines TRBV29-1 with TRBJ1-1, with 9 bases fitting TRBD1. V shed 7 bases, J shed 4 bases, and the junction held 7 bases outside the gene matches. Germline CDR1 is SQVTM and CDR2 is ANQGSEA. This CDR3 is built from 13 residues. The CDR3 region has the DNA TGCAGCGCAGGGGACAGGGTGGCCACTGAAGCTTTCTTT. Protein product: CSAGDRVATEAFF.

The V and J genes are TRBV28 and TRBJ1-4, with TRBD1 matching over 9 bases. Germline V gene lookup returns CDR1 MDHEN and CDR2 SYDVKM. The V segment lost 6 bases and the J segment 5 bases; nucleotides outside the gene matches: 10. This CDR3 contains 16 residues. The CDR3 nucleotides read TGTGCCAGCAGCCCATCCTGGGACAGGGAGAATGAAAAACTGTTTTTT. It specifies CASSPSWDRENEKLFF.

The genes are TRBV6-5 and TRBJ1-4; 7 nucleotides agree with TRBD1. Germline V gene lookup returns CDR1 MNHEY and CDR2 SVGAGI. CDR3 length equals 14 residues. Germline trimming cut 6 bases from V and 7 bases from J; bases unmatched to any gene: 8. This CDR3 is CASSRDRAAEKLFF. The CDR3 DNA reads as TGTGCCAGCAGCCGTGACAGGGCGGCTGAAAAACTGTTTTTT.

The chain joins TRBV4-3 to TRBJ1-5; D gene uncertain. The CDR3 runs to 14 residues. The V gene's germline CDR1 is LGHNA and CDR2 YSLEER. V lost 0 bases to trimming and J lost 9 bases, with 12 bases between them. This chain's CDR3 is CASSQDQSIGPQHF. CDR3 sequence (DNA): TGCGCCAGCAGCCAAGATCAATCTATAGGGCCCCAGCATTTT.

V and J are TRBV21-1 and TRBJ1-5; TRBD1, the table's D call, lacks a check against the DNA. TRBV21-1 is labeled a pseudogene. This CDR3 contains 18 residues. CDR3 DNA sequence: TGTGCCAGCAGCAAGGGTCGAGGGGACAGGGACGGCGATCAGCCCCAGCATTTT. This sequence encodes CASSKGRGDRDGDQPQHF.

The chain joins TRBV18 to TRBJ2-7; possibly TRBD1 for D (6 bases). The ends were cut back, 6 bases at V and 4 bases at J, with 13 bases in the middle. The CDR3 is 13 amino acids. Germline loops: CDR1 KGHSH, CDR2 LQKENI. This CDR3 reads CASSDRRSYEQYF. The CDR3 bases are TGTGCCAGCTCTGACAGGAGAAGTTACGAGCAGTACTTC.

This clone was seen only a few times. The chain couples TRBV10-3 to TRBJ2-1; D unresolved. The germline V gene has CDR1 ENHRY and CDR2 SYGVKD. V lost 4 bases to trimming and J lost 10 bases, with 8 bases between them. This CDR3 region has 11 residues. This CDR3 is CAISVRNEQFF. CDR3 bases: TGTGCCATCAGTGTCCGCAACGAGCAGTTCTTC.

This clone was seen a single time. This chain links TRBV5-6 with TRBJ2-5; TRBD2 might be the D (5 bases). Germline CDR1 and CDR2: SGHDT and YYEEEE. V lost 4 bases to trimming and J lost 5 bases, with 21 bases between them. This CDR3 comprises 16 residues. The CDR3 nucleotides read TGTGCCAGCAGCCGCTTAATTACTAGAATACCGGAGACCCAGTACTTC. Translated: CASSRLITRIPETQYF. Complete variable domain (other parts from reference TRBV5-6 and TRBJ2-5): DAGVTQSPTHLIKTRGQQVTLRCSPKSGHDTVSWYQQALGQGPQFIFQYYEEEERQRGNFPDRFSGHQFPNYSSELNVNALLLGDSALYLCASSRLITRIPETQYFGPGTRLLVL.

This clone was observed a few times. The gene calls are TRBV9 and TRBJ1-2; the D gene is possibly TRBD1 (6 bases). Trimming stripped 2 bases from V and 0 bases from J, with 14 bases between. The CDR3 covers 16 residues. CDR1 SGDLS and CDR2 YYNGEE come from the germline V gene. In nucleotides, the CDR3 is TGTGCCAGCAGCGTCGCGCCGGGGGCAGCTAACTATGGCTACACCTTC. It specifies CASSVAPGAANYGYTF.

The chain has TRBV19 and TRBJ1-1, with TRBD1 matching over 9 bases. Germline V gene lookup returns CDR1 LNHDA and CDR2 SQIVND (reference sequence). This CDR3 comprises 16 residues. V trimming: 3 bases; J trimming: 2 bases; junction bases outside the gene matches: 7. The DNA of the CDR3 is TGTGCCAGTAGTATGCTACCGGGACAGGGAAACACTGAAGCTTTCTTT. Amino acids: CASSMLPGQGNTEAFF.

This clone has only a few counts. The chain carries TRBV19 and TRBJ1-1; D unresolved. The V gene lost 1 base and the J gene lost 4 bases, with 10 bases spanning the gap. CDR3 length: 14 amino acids. Germline lookup yields CDR1 LNHDA and CDR2 SQIVND (reference sequence). CDR3 DNA sequence: TGTGCCAGTAGTATAGTGGGCCGAGGCACTGAAGCTTTCTTT. Protein product: CASSIVGRGTEAFF.

The chain combines TRBV18 with TRBJ1-1; D is uncertain. Per the germline V gene, CDR1 is KGHSH and CDR2 is LQKENI. Trimming stripped 3 bases from V and 1 base from J, with 9 bases between. The CDR3 runs 14 residues. DNA of the CDR3: TGTGCCAGCTCACCTGGGCTCTCGAACACTGAAGCTTTCTTT. This translates into CASSPGLSNTEAFF.

The chain joins TRBV4-3 to TRBJ1-4; 8 bases agree with TRBD1. The CDR3 has 17 residues. Per germline, CDR1 LGHNA and CDR2 YSLEER. J gave up 8 bases and V 6 bases, and 17 bases lay outside the gene matches. CDR3: CASRTTHRTTGDEKLFF. CDR3 bases: TGCGCCAGCAGAACCACCCATCGAACGACAGGGGACGAAAAACTGTTTTTT.